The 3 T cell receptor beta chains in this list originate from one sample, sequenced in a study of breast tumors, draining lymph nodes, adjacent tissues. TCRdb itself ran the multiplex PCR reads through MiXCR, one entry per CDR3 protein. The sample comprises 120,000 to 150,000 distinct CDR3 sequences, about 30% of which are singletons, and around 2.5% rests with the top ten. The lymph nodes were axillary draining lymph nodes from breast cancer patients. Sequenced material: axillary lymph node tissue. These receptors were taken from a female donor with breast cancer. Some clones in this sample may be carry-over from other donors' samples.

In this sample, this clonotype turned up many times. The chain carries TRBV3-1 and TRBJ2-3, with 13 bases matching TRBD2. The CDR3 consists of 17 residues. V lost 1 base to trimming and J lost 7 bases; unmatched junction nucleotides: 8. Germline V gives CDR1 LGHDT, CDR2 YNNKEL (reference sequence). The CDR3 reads CASSQGPLAGGANTQYF. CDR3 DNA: TGTGCCAGCAGCCAAGGGCCACTAGCGGGGGGGGCAAATACGCAGTATTTT.

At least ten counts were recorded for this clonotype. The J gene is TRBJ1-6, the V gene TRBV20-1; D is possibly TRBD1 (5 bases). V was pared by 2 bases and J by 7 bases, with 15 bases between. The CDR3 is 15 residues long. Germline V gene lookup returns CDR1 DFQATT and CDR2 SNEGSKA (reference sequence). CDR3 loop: CSARSPGRMNSPLHF. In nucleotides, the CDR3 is TGCAGTGCTAGATCTCCGGGACGGATGAATTCACCCCTCCACTTT.

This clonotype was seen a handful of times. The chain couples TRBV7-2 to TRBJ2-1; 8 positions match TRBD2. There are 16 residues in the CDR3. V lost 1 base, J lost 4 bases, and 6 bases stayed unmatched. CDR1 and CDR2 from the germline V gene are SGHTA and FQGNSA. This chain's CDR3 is CASSLVSGLGYNEQFF. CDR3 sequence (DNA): TGTGCCAGCAGCTTAGTGTCGGGACTAGGTTACAATGAGCAGTTCTTC.